This record concerns one TCR beta chain sequence. Its antigen is not known. Trimming took 3 bases from V and 3 from J, leaving 9 bases between them. In germline, CDR1 is GTSNPN, CDR2 SVGIG (reference sequence). This CDR3 region has 12 residues. Use of 60 Vbeta and 13 Jbeta primers characterized the PCR. Method: immunoSEQ multiplex PCR; TCRdb's copy keeps in-frame clones and lacks some. The top ten clones hold roughly 22% of a sample with 80,000 or so clones, 9.5% to 13% of them seen once. This sample was included in a study of cytomegalovirus exposure and HLA in healthy donors. Study-wide background: Earlier findings included 90 million to 120 million unique TCR beta sequences obtained from 150 million to 200 million T cells.

Study findings and constraints: With further analysis later on, most CMV-associated TCR beta chains appeared HLA-restricted. Data from an earlier analysis indicated that most TCR beta V segments were productive either about 87% or about 30% of the time.

The sequence was collected from a man in his fifties or sixties in good health and CMV-seropositive. This chain links TRBV30 with TRBJ2-7; D remains ambiguous. The sequencing sample was made of PBMCs. In DNA, the CDR3 is TGTGCCTGGAGGTCCGTCTACTACGAGCAGTACTTC. Its protein product is CAWRSVYYEQYF.